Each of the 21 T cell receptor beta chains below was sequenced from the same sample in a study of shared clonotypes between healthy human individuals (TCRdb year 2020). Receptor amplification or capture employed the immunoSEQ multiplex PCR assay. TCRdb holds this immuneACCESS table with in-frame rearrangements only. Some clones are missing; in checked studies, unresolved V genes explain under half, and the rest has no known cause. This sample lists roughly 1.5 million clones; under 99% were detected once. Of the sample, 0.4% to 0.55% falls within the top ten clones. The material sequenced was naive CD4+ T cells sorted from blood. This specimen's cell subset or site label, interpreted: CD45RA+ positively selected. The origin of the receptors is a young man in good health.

CDR3 region: CASSEDLGSGANVLTF. The CDR3 nucleotides read TGTGCCAGCAGTGAGGACTTGGGCTCTGGGGCCAACGTCCTGACTTTC. The chain uses TRBV2 and TRBJ2-6; D might be TRBD2 (5 bases). Trimming cost V 3 bases and J 0 bases, with 9 bases left between them. The CDR3 totals 16 residues. Germline CDR1 is SNHLY and CDR2 is FYNNEI.

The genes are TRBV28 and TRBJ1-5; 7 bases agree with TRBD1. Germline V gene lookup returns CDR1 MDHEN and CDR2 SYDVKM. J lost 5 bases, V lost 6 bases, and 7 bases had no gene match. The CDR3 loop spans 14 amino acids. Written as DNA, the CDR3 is TGTGCCAGCAGCTTTGACAGGGAGTATCAGCCCCAGCATTTT. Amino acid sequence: CASSFDREYQPQHF.

CDR3 in amino acids: CASSSHPPGTQTYNEQFF. The CDR3 DNA reads TGTGCCAGCAGCTCCCACCCCCCCGGGACACAAACATACAATGAGCAGTTCTTC. J is TRBJ2-1 and V is TRBV7-9; tentative D call: TRBD1 (6 bases). The CDR3 length is 18 residues. Germline assignment: CDR1 SEHNR and CDR2 FQNEAQ (reference sequence). V shed 4 bases and J shed 4 bases, with 23 bases lying between them.

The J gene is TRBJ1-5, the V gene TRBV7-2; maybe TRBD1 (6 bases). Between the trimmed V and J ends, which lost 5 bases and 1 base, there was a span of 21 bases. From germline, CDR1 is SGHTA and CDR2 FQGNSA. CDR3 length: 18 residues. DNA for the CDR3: TGTGCCAGCAGCCAATATGCGGACCTGGGGACAAGCAATCAGCCCCAGCATTTT. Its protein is CASSQYADLGTSNQPQHF.

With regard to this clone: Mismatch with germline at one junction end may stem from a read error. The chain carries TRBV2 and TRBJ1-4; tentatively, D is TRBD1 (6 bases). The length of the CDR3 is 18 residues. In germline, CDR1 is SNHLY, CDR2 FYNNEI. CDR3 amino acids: CASSPNLGGRSMNGKLFF. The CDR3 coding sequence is TGTGCCAGCAGTCCCAATCTCGGGGGGCGATCCATGAATGGAAAACTGTTTTTT. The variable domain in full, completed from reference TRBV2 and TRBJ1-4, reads EPEVTQTPSHQVTQMGQEVILRCVPISNHLYFYWYRQILGQKVEFLVSFYNNEISEKSEIFDDQFSVERPDGSNFTLKIRSTKLEDSAMYFCASSPNLGGRSMNGKLFFGSGTQLSVL.

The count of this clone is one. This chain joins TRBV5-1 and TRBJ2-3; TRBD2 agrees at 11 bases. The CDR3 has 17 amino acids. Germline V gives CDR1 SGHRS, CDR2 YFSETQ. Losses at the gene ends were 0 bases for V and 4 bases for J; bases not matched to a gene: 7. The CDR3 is CASSLVSSGRRADTQYF. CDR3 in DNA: TGCGCCAGCAGCTTGGTCTCTAGCGGGAGGCGCGCAGATACGCAGTATTTT.

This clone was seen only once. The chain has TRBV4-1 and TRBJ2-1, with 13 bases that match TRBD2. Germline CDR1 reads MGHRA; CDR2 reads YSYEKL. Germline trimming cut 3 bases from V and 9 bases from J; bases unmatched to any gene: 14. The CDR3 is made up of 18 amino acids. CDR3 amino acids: CASSQFWTGTSGKSEQFF. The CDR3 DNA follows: TGCGCCAGCAGCCAGTTTTGGACCGGGACTAGCGGGAAGAGTGAGCAGTTCTTC.

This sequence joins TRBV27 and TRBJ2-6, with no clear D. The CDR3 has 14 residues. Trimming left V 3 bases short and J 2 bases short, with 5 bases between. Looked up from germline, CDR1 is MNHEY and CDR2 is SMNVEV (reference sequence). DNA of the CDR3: TGTGCCAGCAGTTTTTTGGCTGGGGCCAACGTCCTGACTTTC. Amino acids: CASSFLAGANVLTF.

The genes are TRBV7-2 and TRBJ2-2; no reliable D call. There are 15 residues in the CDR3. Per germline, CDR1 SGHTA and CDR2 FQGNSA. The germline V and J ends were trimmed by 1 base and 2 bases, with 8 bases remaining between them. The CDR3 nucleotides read TGTGCCAGCAGCTTAGTGGGATTAAACACCGGGGAGCTGTTTTTT. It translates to CASSLVGLNTGELFF.

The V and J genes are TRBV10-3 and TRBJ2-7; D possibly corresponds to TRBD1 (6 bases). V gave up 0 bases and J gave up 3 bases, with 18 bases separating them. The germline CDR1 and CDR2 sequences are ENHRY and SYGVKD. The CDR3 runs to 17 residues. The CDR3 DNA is TGTGCCATCAGTGAGTCGGAGATAGGGGGTCGGGGCTACGAGCAGTACTTC. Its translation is CAISESEIGGRGYEQYF.

The CDR3 region is CASSLTGSPNYEQYF. Written as DNA, the CDR3 is TGTGCCAGCAGTCTTACAGGGTCCCCGAACTACGAGCAGTACTTC. V and J are TRBV6-5 and TRBJ2-7; D is perhaps TRBD1 (6 bases). Germline V gene lookup returns CDR1 MNHEY and CDR2 SVGAGI. Trimming took 5 bases from V and 3 from J, leaving 17 bases between them. This CDR3 comprises 15 residues.

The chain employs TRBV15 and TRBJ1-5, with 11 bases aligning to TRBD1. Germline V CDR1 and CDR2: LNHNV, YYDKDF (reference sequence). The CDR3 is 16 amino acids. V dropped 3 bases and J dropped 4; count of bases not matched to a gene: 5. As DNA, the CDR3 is TGTGCCACCAGCAGGGCCCGGGACAGGGGGAATCAGCCCCAGCATTTT. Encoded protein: CATSRARDRGNQPQHF.

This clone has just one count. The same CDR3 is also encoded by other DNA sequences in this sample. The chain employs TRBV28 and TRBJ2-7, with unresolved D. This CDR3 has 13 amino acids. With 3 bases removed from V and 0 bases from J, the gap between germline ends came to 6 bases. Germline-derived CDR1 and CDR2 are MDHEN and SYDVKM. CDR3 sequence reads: CASSLVGSYEQYF. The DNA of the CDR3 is TGTGCCAGCAGTTTGGTAGGCTCCTACGAGCAGTACTTC.

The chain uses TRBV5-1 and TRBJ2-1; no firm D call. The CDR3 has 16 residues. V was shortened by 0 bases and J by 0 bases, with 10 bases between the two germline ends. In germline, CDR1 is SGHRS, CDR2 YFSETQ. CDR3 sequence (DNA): TGCGCCAGCAGCTTGGCTTTGGCAAACTCCTACAATGAGCAGTTCTTC. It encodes CASSLALANSYNEQFF.

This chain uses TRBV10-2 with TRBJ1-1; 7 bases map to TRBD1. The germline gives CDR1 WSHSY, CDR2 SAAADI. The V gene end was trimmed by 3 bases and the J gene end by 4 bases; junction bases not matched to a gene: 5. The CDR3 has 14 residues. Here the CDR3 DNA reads TGCGCCAGCAGTGAACGACAGGGAGGCACTGAAGCTTTCTTT. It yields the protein CASSERQGGTEAFF.

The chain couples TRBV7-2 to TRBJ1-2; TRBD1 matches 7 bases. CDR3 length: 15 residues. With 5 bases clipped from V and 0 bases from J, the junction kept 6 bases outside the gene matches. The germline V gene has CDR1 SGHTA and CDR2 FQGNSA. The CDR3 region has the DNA TGTGCCAGCAGCCTAGGACAGGCCGCTAACTATGGCTACACCTTC. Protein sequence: CASSLGQAANYGYTF.

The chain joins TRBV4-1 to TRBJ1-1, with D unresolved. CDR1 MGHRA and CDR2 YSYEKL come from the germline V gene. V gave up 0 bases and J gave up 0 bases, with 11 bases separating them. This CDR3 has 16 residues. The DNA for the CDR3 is TGCGCCAGCAGCCAAGATAAGTCGGGGATGAACACTGAAGCTTTCTTT. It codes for CASSQDKSGMNTEAFF.

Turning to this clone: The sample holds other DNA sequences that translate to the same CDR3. The CDR3 nucleotides are TGTGCCAGCTCACCATTACCGGCAGATACGCAGTATTTT. It codes for CASSPLPADTQYF. V usage is TRBV18 and J usage is TRBJ2-3; D gene ambiguous. The CDR3 loop spans 13 amino acids. V shed 2 bases and J shed 4 bases, with 7 bases lying between them. Germline V gene sequence: CDR1 KGHSH, CDR2 LQKENI.

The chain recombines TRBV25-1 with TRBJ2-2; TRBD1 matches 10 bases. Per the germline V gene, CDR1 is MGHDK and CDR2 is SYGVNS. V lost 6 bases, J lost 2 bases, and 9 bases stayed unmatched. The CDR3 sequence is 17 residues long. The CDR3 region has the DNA TGTGCCAGCAGACGTCCCGGGACAGGGGCAAACACCGGGGAGCTGTTTTTT. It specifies CASRRPGTGANTGELFF.

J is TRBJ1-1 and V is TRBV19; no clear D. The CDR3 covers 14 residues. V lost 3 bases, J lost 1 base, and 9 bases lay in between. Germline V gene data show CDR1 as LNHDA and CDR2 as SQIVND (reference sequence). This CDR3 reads CASSISRKNTEAFF. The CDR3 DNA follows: TGTGCCAGTAGTATTTCACGGAAGAACACTGAAGCTTTCTTT.

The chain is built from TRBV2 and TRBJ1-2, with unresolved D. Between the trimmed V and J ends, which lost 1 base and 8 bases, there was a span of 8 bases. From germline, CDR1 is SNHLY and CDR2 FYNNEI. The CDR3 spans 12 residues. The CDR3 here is CASSEDLGGYTF. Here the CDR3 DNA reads TGTGCCAGCAGTGAAGACCTCGGGGGCTACACCTTC.